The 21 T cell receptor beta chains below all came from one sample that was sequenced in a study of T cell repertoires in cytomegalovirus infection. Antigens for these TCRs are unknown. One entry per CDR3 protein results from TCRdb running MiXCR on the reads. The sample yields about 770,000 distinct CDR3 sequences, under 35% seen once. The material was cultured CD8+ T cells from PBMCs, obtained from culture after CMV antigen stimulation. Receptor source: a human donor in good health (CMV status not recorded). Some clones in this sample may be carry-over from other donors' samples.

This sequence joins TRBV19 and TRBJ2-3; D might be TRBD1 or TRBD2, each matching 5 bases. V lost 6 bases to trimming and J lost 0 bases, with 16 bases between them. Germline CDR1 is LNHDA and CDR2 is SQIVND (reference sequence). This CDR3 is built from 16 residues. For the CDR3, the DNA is TGTGCCAGTAGGGGGGATGATTGGCAAAGCACAGATACGCAGTATTTT. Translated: CASRGDDWQSTDTQYF.

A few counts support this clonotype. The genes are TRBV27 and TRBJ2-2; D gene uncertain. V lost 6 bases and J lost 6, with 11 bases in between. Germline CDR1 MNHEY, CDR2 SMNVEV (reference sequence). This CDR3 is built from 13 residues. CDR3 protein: CASSPKGAGELFF. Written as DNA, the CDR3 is TGTGCCAGCAGCCCTAAAGGTGCCGGGGAGCTGTTTTTT.

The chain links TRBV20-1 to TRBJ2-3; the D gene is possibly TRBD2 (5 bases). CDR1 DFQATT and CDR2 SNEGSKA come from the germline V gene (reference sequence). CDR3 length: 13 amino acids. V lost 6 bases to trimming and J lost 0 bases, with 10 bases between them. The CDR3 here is CSATIASTDTQYF. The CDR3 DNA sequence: TGCAGTGCCACGATAGCGAGCACAGATACGCAGTATTTT.

CDR3 coding DNA: TGTGCCAGCAGCTTGGTGGACAGGGAGGGGTGGGGTGAGCAGTTCTTC. This codes for CASSLVDREGWGEQFF. V is TRBV7-3 and J is TRBJ2-1; tentatively, D is TRBD1 (8 bases). CDR3 length: 16 residues. Germline-derived CDR1 and CDR2 are SGHTA and FQGTGA. The V gene lost 3 bases and the J gene lost 9 bases, with 21 bases spanning the gap.

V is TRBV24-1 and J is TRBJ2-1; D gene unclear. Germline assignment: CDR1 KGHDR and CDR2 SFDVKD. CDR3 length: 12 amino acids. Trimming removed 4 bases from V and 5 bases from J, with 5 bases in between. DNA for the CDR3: TGTGCCACCAGTGAAATTGACAATGAGCAGTTCTTC. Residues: CATSEIDNEQFF.

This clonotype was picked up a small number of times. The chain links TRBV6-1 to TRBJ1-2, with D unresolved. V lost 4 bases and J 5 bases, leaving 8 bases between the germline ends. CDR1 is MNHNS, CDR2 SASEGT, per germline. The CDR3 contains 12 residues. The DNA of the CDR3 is TGTGCCAGCAGTGGGGGAGCTTATGGCTACACCTTC. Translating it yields CASSGGAYGYTF.

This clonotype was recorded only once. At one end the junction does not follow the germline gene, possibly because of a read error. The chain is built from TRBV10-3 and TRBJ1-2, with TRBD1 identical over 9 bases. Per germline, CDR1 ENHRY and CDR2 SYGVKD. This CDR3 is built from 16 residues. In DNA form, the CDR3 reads TGTGCTATCAGGTGGACAGGGGAGGTACCTAACTATGGCTACACCTTC. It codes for CAIRWTGEVPNYGYTF.

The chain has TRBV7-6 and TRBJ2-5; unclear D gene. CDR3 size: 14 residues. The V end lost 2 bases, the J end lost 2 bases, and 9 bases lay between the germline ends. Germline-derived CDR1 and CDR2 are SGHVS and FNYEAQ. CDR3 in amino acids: CASSLRSFQETQYF. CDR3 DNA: TGTGCCAGCAGCTTACGCTCTTTTCAAGAGACCCAGTACTTC. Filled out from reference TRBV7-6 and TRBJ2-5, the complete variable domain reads GAGVSQSPRYKVTKRGQDVALRCDPISGHVSLYWYRQALGQGPEFLTYFNYEAQQDKSGLPNDRFSAERPEGSISTLTIQRTEQRDSAMYRCASSLRSFQETQYFGPGTRLLVL.

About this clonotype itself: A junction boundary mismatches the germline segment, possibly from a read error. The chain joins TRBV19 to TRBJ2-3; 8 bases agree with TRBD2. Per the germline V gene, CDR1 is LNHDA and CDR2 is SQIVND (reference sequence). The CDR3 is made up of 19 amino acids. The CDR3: CTSSIDPGKRGPEEDTQYF. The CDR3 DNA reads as TGTACCAGTAGTATAGATCCTGGCAAGCGGGGGCCGGAGGAGGATACGCAGTATTTT.

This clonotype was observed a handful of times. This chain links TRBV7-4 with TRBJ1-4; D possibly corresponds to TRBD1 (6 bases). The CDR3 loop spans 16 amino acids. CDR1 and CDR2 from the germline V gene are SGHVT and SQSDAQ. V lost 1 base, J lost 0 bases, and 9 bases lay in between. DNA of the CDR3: TGTGCCAGCAGCTTAGAGGGGGGCTCAACTAATGAAAAACTGTTTTTT. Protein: CASSLEGGSTNEKLFF.

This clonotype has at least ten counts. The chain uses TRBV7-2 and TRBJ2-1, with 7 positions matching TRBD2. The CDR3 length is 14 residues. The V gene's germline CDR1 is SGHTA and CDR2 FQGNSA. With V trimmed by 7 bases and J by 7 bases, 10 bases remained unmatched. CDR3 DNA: TGTGCCAGCACCATTGGGGGGGGGAGAAATGAGCAGTTCTTC. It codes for CASTIGGGRNEQFF. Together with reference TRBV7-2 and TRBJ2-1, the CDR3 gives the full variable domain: GAGVSQSPSNKVTEKGKDVELRCDPISGHTALYWYRQSLGQGLEFLIYFQGNSAPDKSGLPSDRFSAERTGGSVSTLTIQRTQQEDSAVYLCASTIGGGRNEQFFGPGTRLTVL.

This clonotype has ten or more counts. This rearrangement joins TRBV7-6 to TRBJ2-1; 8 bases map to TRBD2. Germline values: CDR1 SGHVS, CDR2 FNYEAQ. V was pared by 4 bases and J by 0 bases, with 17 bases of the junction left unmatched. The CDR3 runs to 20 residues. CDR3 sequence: CASSYPSVASGRSSYNEQFF. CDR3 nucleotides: TGTGCCAGCAGCTACCCCTCCGTGGCTAGCGGGCGAAGCTCCTACAATGAGCAGTTCTTC.

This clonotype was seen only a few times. Written as DNA, the CDR3 is TGTGCCAGTAGTATGGGACAGGGGACTGAAGCTTTCTTT. Its protein product is CASSMGQGTEAFF. The genes are TRBV19 and TRBJ1-1; 10 bases line up with TRBD1. The V segment lost 3 bases and the J segment 5 bases; nucleotides outside the gene matches: 0. The CDR3 extends over 13 amino acids. Germline loops: CDR1 LNHDA, CDR2 SQIVND (reference sequence).

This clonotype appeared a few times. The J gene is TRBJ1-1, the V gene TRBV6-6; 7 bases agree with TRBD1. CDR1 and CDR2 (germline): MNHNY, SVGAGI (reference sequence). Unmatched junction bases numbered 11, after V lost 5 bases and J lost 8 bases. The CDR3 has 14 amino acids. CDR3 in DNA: TGTGCCAGCAGTGAGATAAGGGACAGCAAGGAAGCTTTCTTT. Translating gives CASSEIRDSKEAFF.

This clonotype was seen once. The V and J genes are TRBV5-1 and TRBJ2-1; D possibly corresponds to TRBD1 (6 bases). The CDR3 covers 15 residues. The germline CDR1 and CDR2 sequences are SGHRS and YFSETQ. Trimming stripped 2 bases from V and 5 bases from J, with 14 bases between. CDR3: CASSLPLGDNNEQFF. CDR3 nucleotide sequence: TGCGCCAGCAGCTTACCCCTAGGGGACAACAATGAGCAGTTCTTC.

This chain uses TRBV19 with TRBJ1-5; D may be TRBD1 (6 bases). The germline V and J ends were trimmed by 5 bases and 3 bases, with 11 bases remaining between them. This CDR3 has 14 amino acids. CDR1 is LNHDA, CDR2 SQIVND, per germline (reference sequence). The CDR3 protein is CASSLRQDNQPQHF. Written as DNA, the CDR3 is TGTGCCAGTAGTTTAAGACAGGACAATCAGCCCCAGCATTTT.

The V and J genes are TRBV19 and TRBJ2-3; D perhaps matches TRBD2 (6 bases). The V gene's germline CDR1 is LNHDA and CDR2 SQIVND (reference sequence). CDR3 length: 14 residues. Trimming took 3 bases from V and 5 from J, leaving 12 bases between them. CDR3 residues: CASSMSGRGDTQYF. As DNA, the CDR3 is TGTGCCAGTAGTATGTCAGGGCGGGGAGATACGCAGTATTTT. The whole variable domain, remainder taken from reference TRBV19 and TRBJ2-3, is DGGITQSPKYLFRKEGQNVTLSCEQNLNHDAMYWYRQDPGQGLRLIYYSQIVNDFQKGDIAEGYSVSREKKESFPLTVTSAQKNPTAFYLCASSMSGRGDTQYFGPGTRLTVL.

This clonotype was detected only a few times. CDR3 region: CASSSRRDAHYGYTF. CDR3 nucleotides: TGTGCCAGCAGCTCCCGCAGGGATGCACACTATGGCTACACCTTC. This chain links TRBV7-9 with TRBJ1-2; D may be TRBD1 (5 bases). The CDR3 loop spans 15 amino acids. Germline assignment: CDR1 SEHNR and CDR2 FQNEAQ (reference sequence). V lost 4 bases, J lost 3 bases, and 15 bases lay in between.

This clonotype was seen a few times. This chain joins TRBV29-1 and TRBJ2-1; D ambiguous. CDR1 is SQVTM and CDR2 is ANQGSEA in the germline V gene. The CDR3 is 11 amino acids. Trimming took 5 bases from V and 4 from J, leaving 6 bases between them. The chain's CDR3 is CSVLEYNEQFF. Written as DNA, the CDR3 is TGCAGCGTTTTGGAATACAATGAGCAGTTCTTC.

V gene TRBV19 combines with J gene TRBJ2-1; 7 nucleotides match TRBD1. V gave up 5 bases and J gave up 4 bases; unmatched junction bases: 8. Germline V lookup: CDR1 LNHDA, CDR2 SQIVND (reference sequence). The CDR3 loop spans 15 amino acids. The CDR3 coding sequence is TGTGCCAGTAGTCCGACAGGGATCCAATACAATGAGCAGTTCTTC. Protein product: CASSPTGIQYNEQFF.

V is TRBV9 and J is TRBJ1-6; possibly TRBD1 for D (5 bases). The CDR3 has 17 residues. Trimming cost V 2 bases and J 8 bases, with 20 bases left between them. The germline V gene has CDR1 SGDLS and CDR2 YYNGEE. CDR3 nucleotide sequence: TGTGCCAGCAGCGTGGGGGGGAAACCCATGCCCGATTCACCCCTCCACTTT. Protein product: CASSVGGKPMPDSPLHF.